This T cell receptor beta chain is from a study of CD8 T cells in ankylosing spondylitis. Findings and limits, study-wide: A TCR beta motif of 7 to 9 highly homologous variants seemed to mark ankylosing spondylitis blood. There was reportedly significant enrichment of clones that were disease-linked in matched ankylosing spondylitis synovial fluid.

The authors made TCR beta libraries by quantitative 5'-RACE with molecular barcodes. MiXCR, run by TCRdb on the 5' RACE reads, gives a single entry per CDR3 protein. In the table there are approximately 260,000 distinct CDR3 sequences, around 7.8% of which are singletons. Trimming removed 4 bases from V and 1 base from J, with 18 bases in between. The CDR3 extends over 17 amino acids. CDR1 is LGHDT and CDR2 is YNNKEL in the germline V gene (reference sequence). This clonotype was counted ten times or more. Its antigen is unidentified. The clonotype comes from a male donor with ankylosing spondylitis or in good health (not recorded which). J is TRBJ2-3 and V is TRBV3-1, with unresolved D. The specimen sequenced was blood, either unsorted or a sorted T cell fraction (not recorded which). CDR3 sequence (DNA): TGTGCCAGCAGCCCCGAGGCAGCCACCTTGGGCACAGATACGCAGTATTTT. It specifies CASSPEAATLGTDTQYF.